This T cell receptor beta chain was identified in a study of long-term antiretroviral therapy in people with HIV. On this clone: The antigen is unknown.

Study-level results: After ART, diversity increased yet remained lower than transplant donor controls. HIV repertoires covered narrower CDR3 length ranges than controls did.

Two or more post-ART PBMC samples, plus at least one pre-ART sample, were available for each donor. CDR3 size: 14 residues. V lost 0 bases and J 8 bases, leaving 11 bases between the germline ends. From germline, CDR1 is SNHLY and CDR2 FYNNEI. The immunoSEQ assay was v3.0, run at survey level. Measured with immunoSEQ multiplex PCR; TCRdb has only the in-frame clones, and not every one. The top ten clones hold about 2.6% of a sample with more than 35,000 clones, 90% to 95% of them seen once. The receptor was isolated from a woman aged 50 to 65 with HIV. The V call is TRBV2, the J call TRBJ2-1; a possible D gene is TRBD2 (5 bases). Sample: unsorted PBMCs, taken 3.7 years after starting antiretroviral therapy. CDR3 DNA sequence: TGTGCCAGCAGTGAAGCTACTAGTTTCCATGAGCAGTTCTTC. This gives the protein CASSEATSFHEQFF.